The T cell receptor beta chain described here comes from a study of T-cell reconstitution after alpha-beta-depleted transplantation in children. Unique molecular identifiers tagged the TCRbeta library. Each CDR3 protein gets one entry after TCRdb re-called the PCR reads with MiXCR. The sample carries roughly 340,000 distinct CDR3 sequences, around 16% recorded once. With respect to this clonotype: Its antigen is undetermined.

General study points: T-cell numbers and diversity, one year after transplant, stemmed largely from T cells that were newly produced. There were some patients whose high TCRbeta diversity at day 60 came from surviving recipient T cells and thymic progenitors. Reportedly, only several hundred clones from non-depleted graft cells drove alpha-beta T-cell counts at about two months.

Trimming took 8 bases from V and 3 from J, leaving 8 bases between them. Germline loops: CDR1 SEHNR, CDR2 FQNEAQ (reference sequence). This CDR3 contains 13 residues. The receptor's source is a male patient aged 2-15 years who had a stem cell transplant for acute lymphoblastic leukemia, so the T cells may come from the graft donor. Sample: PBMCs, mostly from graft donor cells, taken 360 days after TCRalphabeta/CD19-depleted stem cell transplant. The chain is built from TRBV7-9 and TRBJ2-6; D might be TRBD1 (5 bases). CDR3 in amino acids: CASWGRGANVLTF. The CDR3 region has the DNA TGTGCCAGCTGGGGCCGTGGGGCCAACGTCCTGACTTTC.